This passage covers 8 T cell receptor beta chains from one sample sequenced in a study of CD8 T cells in ankylosing spondylitis. TCRdb reprocessed the 5' RACE reads via MiXCR and lists one record per CDR3 protein. The sample has some 220,000 distinct CDR3 sequences; about 7.3% are singletons. No antigen is known for these receptors. Study-wide findings and caveats: Ankylosing spondylitis blood appeared to be characterized by a TCR beta motif of 7 to 9 highly homologous variants.

The specimen sequenced was blood, either unsorted or a sorted T cell fraction (not recorded which). These receptors were obtained from a male donor with ankylosing spondylitis.

This clonotype was observed many times. The V gene is TRBV4-3, the J gene TRBJ2-1; 9 bases are a match to TRBD2. This CDR3 is built from 16 residues. V was clipped by 0 bases and J by 4 bases; unmatched bases: 4. Germline loops: CDR1 LGHNA, CDR2 YSLEER. The CDR3 region has the DNA TGCGCCAGCAGCCAAGATTGGCGGGAGGGATACAATGAGCAGTTCTTC. Translation gives CASSQDWREGYNEQFF.

This clonotype has ten or more counts. This rearrangement joins TRBV6-2 or TRBV6-3 to TRBJ2-1; D unclear. Per the germline V gene, CDR1 is MNHEY and CDR2 is SVGEGT. V lost 4 bases and J lost 3, with 7 bases in between. The CDR3 has 13 residues. This chain's CDR3 is CASSFGLYNEQFF. The DNA of the CDR3 is TGTGCCAGCAGTTTTGGCCTCTACAATGAGCAGTTCTTC.

The sample holds a few counts of this clonotype. This chain uses TRBV4-3 with TRBJ1-2; 7 bases are a match to TRBD1. Germline assignment: CDR1 LGHNA and CDR2 YSLEER. J was trimmed by 4 bases and V by 0 bases; bases with no gene match: 8. CDR3 length: 16 amino acids. DNA for the CDR3: TGCGCCAGCAGCCAAGAGAGGGGGCGGAAGGTCTATGGCTACACCTTC. It is translated as CASSQERGRKVYGYTF.

This clonotype was counted only a few times. The genes are TRBV30 and TRBJ2-7; D is possibly TRBD1 (5 bases). Germline CDR1 is GTSNPN and CDR2 is SVGIG (reference sequence). The CDR3 length is 13 residues. V was shortened by 8 bases and J by 0 bases, with 14 bases between the two germline ends. The CDR3 sequence: CAVGAERSYEQYF. The CDR3 bases are TGTGCCGTTGGGGCGGAACGCTCCTACGAGCAGTACTTC.

This clonotype was picked up a small number of times. The V call is TRBV20-1, the J call TRBJ2-7; 9 nucleotides align to TRBD1. The CDR3 runs to 14 residues. The junction had 13 bases not matched to a gene; V was cut back by 6 bases and J by 7 bases. Germline lookup yields CDR1 DFQATT and CDR2 SNEGSKA (reference sequence). The CDR3 loop is CSAPGTGRRREQYF. CDR3 in DNA: TGCAGTGCCCCTGGGACAGGGAGGCGTCGGGAGCAGTACTTC.

In its sample, this clonotype was seen many times. V is TRBV7-9 and J is TRBJ1-5; no definite D call. This CDR3 comprises 14 residues. V was pared by 6 bases and J by 3 bases, with 12 bases between. The germline gives CDR1 SEHNR, CDR2 FQNEAQ (reference sequence). CDR3 region: CASSNDGYNQPQHF. The CDR3 nucleotides read TGTGCCAGCAGTAATGACGGATACAATCAGCCCCAGCATTTT.

This clonotype has ten or more counts. J is TRBJ2-1 and V is TRBV20-1; tentative D call: TRBD2 (5 bases). V gave up 1 base and J gave up 5 bases, with 15 bases separating them. The CDR3 is 15 residues long. Looked up from germline, CDR1 is DFQATT and CDR2 is SNEGSKA (reference sequence). CDR3 amino acids: CSARGGTGLNNEQFF. The CDR3 DNA sequence: TGCAGTGCTAGAGGAGGCACGGGGTTAAACAATGAGCAGTTCTTC.

This clonotype was detected ten times or more. The chain has TRBV6-2 or TRBV6-3 and TRBJ2-1; D is tentatively TRBD1 or TRBD2 (6 bases each). The V end was cut by 0 bases, the J end by 4 bases, with 13 bases between. Germline lookup yields CDR1 MNHEY and CDR2 SVGEGT. CDR3 length equals 16 residues. The CDR3 sequence: CASSYSMTGAYNEQFF. The DNA of the CDR3 is TGTGCCAGCAGTTACTCCATGACGGGGGCTTACAATGAGCAGTTCTTC.